Below, 26 T cell receptor beta chains from the same sample are listed, as sequenced in a study of post-analysis software for immune sequencing data. Their specific antigens are unknown. Whole-study findings and limits: Higher frequency in patients than in controls was seen for five TRBV segments, with TRBV5-6, TRBV5-1 and TRBV20-1 among them.

Every TCR beta cDNA library bore unique molecular identifiers. TCRdb re-called the PCR reads with MiXCR, one entry per CDR3 protein. The sample records approximately 260,000 distinct CDR3 sequences, roughly a third being singletons. Sequencing was done on a sample of blood. The source of these receptors is a girl aged 5-17 years with multiple sclerosis.

V gene TRBV7-3 combines with J gene TRBJ2-3; tentatively, D is TRBD1 (6 bases). The CDR3 loop spans 15 amino acids. Trimming shortened V by 6 bases and J by 1 base, and 14 bases separated the two germline ends. The germline V gene encodes CDR1 SGHTA and CDR2 FQGTGA. This CDR3 reads CASSFTTGRTDTQYF. The CDR3 DNA reads TGTGCCAGCAGTTTCACGACAGGTCGCACAGATACGCAGTATTTT.

At least ten counts were recorded for this clonotype. The chain recombines TRBV29-1 with TRBJ1-2, with D tentatively TRBD1 (6 bases). Between the trimmed V and J ends, which lost 2 bases and 3 bases, there was a span of 10 bases. CDR3 length: 13 amino acids. The germline CDR1 and CDR2 sequences are SQVTM and ANQGSEA. In DNA, the CDR3 is TGCAGCGTTGAACAGGACAGAGACTATGGCTACACCTTC. This codes for CSVEQDRDYGYTF.

This clonotype was seen a few times. V usage is TRBV29-1 and J usage is TRBJ1-2; TRBD1 matches 9 bases. Looked up from germline, CDR1 is SQVTM and CDR2 is ANQGSEA. This CDR3 has 13 residues. Germline trimming cut 6 bases from V and 4 bases from J; bases unmatched to any gene: 6. In DNA form, the CDR3 reads TGCAGCGTGGGACAGGGTGAAATCTATGGCTACACCTTC. Translation: CSVGQGEIYGYTF.

Comments on this clonotype: One base away lies a much larger clone, so this may be a sequencing read error. The chain couples TRBV11-2 to TRBJ2-5, with D unclear. This CDR3 comprises 13 residues. The V and J ends lost 4 bases and 3 bases respectively, with 9 bases between them. Per the germline V gene, CDR1 is SGHAT and CDR2 is FQNNGV. The CDR3 is CASSSASKETQYF. CDR3 coding DNA: TGTGCCAGCAGCTCAGCGAGTAAAGAGACCCAGTACTTC.

This clonotype is a singleton in its sample. A much larger clonotype is one base distant, so this may be a read error. J is TRBJ2-3 and V is TRBV25-1, with TRBD1 matching 8 bases. V lost 6 bases to trimming and J lost 3 bases; unmatched junction nucleotides: 11. The length of the CDR3 is 16 residues. The V gene's germline CDR1 is MGHDK and CDR2 SYGVNS. The DNA of the CDR3 is TGTGCCAGCAGGGAACGTCGCAGGGGGCCTACAGATACGCAGTATTTT. Protein sequence: CASRERRRGPTDTQYF.

The CDR3 protein is CAASALKNTEAFF. As DNA, the CDR3 is TGTGCCGCGTCGGCCCTGAAGAACACTGAAGCTTTCTTT. The V call is TRBV27, the J call TRBJ1-1, with D unclear. The CDR3 extends over 13 amino acids. V lost 11 bases and J 1 base, leaving 14 bases between the germline ends. Germline CDR1 and CDR2: MNHEY and SMNVEV (reference sequence).

The V call is TRBV20-1, the J call TRBJ2-7, with 9 positions matching TRBD2. The CDR3 is made up of 16 amino acids. J lost 2 bases, V lost 0 bases, and 8 bases had no gene match. Looked up from germline, CDR1 is DFQATT and CDR2 is SNEGSKA (reference sequence). CDR3 sequence reads: CSARDHEREVTYEQYF. CDR3 in DNA: TGCAGTGCTAGAGATCATGAGCGGGAGGTCACCTACGAGCAGTACTTC.

This clonotype has a handful of counts. A clone one base away is much larger, so this may be a read error. The chain couples TRBV7-2 to TRBJ2-5; tentatively, D is TRBD1 or TRBD2 (6 bases each). Germline V gene data show CDR1 as SGHTA and CDR2 as FQGNSA. The CDR3 is 14 amino acids. V was pared by 4 bases and J by 4 bases, with 13 bases between. The CDR3 spells CASSCAGGGETQYF. The CDR3 nucleotides are TGTGCCAGCAGCTGTGCCGGGGGCGGAGAGACCCAGTACTTC.

The chain combines TRBV11-2 with TRBJ1-1, with TRBD1 as a possible D gene (5 bases). V was trimmed by 1 base and J by 7 bases, leaving 10 bases between them. The CDR3 is 13 amino acids. From germline, CDR1 is SGHAT and CDR2 FQNNGV. CDR3 DNA: TGTGCCAGCAGCTTAGTCGCAGGGCGTGAAGCTTTCTTT. Residues: CASSLVAGREAFF. Full variable domain (remainder filled in from reference TRBV11-2 and TRBJ1-1): EAGVAQSPRYKIIEKRQSVAFWCNPISGHATLYWYQQILGQGPKLLIQFQNNGVVDDSQLPKDRFSAERLKGVDSTLKIQPAKLEDSAVYLCASSLVAGREAFFGQGTRLTVV.

The chain uses TRBV6-2 or TRBV6-3 and TRBJ2-1, with D tentatively TRBD1 (6 bases). This CDR3 has 12 residues. CDR1 and CDR2 (germline): MNHEY, SVGEGT. Trimming removed 2 bases at V and 12 bases at J, with 11 bases between. CDR3 amino acids: CASSYDPRGQFF. The CDR3 DNA follows: TGTGCCAGCAGTTACGACCCCAGGGGGCAGTTCTTC.

To note about this clonotype: A much larger clone differs from this one at a single base, so this may be a read error. The genes are TRBV18 and TRBJ1-4, with D possibly being TRBD1 (6 bases). CDR1 is KGHSH and CDR2 is LQKENI in the germline V gene. The CDR3 has 13 residues. V lost 5 bases and J 6 bases, leaving 10 bases between the germline ends. This CDR3 is CASSRTEDEKLFF. In nucleotides, the CDR3 is TGTGCCAGCTCAAGGACAGAGGATGAAAAACTGTTTTTT.

This clonotype was detected ten times or more. The chain recombines TRBV6-4 with TRBJ1-1, with D unresolved. Trimming pared 0 bases from V and 3 bases from J, leaving 5 bases between. The CDR3 sequence is 13 residues long. Germline CDR1 and CDR2: MRHNA and SNTAGT. The CDR3 loop is CASSDSSYTEAFF. CDR3 sequence (DNA): TGTGCCAGCAGTGACTCTAGCTACACTGAAGCTTTCTTT.

The sample holds one count of this clonotype. This rearrangement joins TRBV28 to TRBJ2-3, with D possibly TRBD2 on 5 matching bases. Germline CDR1 and CDR2: MDHEN and SYDVKM. The germline V and J ends were trimmed by 7 bases and 1 base, with 6 bases remaining between them. The CDR3 consists of 12 residues. The CDR3 protein is CASNGGTDTQYF. Here the CDR3 DNA reads TGTGCCAGCAACGGGGGCACAGATACGCAGTATTTT.

This clonotype was counted ten times or more. In DNA, the CDR3 is TGTGCCAGCAGCTCACAGGGCGGGACGGGCACTGAAGCTTTCTTT. As protein: CASSSQGGTGTEAFF. This chain connects TRBV7-9 to TRBJ1-1; D might be TRBD1 (6 bases). V was shortened by 4 bases and J by 4 bases, with 16 bases between the two germline ends. In germline, CDR1 is SEHNR, CDR2 FQNEAQ (reference sequence). The CDR3 runs to 15 residues.

Many counts were recorded for this clonotype. This CDR3 is CASSESGGGETQYF. CDR3 DNA: TGTGCCAGCAGTGAAAGCGGGGGAGGAGAGACCCAGTACTTC. The chain uses TRBV9 and TRBJ2-5; 8 bases match TRBD2. CDR1 is SGDLS and CDR2 is YYNGEE in the germline V gene. V was pared by 5 bases and J by 4 bases, with 7 bases of the junction left unmatched. The CDR3 has 14 amino acids.

Only a few counts were recorded for this clonotype. A much larger clone differs by one base, so this may be a read error. The chain combines TRBV7-3 with TRBJ2-1, with 9 bases lining up with TRBD1. The J call may be in error: the DNA end matches TRBJ2-7 better. Germline lookup yields CDR1 SGHTA and CDR2 FQGTGA. The CDR3 runs to 15 residues. The CDR3 region is CASSLGTGFDNEQYF. CDR3 sequence (DNA): TGTGCCAGCAGCCTAGGGACAGGGTTTGACAATGAGCAGTACTTC.

The chain uses TRBV7-3 and TRBJ2-1; D possibly uses TRBD1 or TRBD2 (5 bases each). The CDR3 sequence is 16 residues long. Germline V gene data show CDR1 as SGHTA and CDR2 as FQGTGA. V lost 5 bases and J 5 bases, leaving 19 bases between the germline ends. CDR3 sequence: CASSPRLAVGDNEQFF. In nucleotides, the CDR3 is TGTGCCAGCAGCCCCCGCCTAGCAGTAGGGGACAATGAGCAGTTCTTC.

This clonotype occurred many times. DNA of the CDR3: TGTGCCACGGGTGGGGGCTCCCACTCCTACAATGAGCAGTTCTTC. Its translation is CATGGGSHSYNEQFF. The genes are TRBV5-6 and TRBJ2-1; a possible D gene is TRBD1 (6 bases). V was trimmed by 9 bases and J by 0 bases, leaving 16 bases between them. This CDR3 region has 15 residues. Per the germline V gene, CDR1 is SGHDT and CDR2 is YYEEEE.

Many counts were recorded for this clonotype. The genes are TRBV25-1 and TRBJ1-1; D gene unclear. Trimming stripped 2 bases from V and 1 base from J, with 8 bases between. This CDR3 has 14 residues. Germline CDR1 MGHDK, CDR2 SYGVNS. The CDR3 loop reads CASSEPAANTEAFF. The CDR3 nucleotides are TGTGCCAGCAGTGAACCGGCGGCGAACACTGAAGCTTTCTTT.

Ten or more counts support this clonotype. V gene TRBV20-1 combines with J gene TRBJ2-5; unclear D gene. Germline values: CDR1 DFQATT, CDR2 SNEGSKA (reference sequence). CDR3 length equals 11 residues. V dropped 3 bases and J dropped 1 base, with 3 bases sitting between them. CDR3 residues: CSARVQETQYF. The CDR3 region has the DNA TGCAGTGCTAGGGTCCAAGAGACCCAGTACTTC.

To note about this clonotype: The junction does not match germline at one end; this may be a read error. The rearrangement joins TRBV6-2 or TRBV6-3 to TRBJ1-1, with D perhaps TRBD1 (6 bases). This CDR3 has 17 residues. Germline lookup yields CDR1 MNHEY and CDR2 SVGEGT. CDR3 residues: CAGRPAGAGWKNTEAFF. DNA of the CDR3: TGTGCCGGCAGGCCGGCGGGGGCCGGCTGGAAGAACACTGAAGCTTTCTTT.

This clonotype has a handful of counts. This may be a read error: a much more frequent sequence differs by one nucleotide. J is TRBJ2-5 and V is TRBV6-5; TRBD2 is a possible D gene (6 bases). Trimming left V 7 bases short and J 11 bases short, with 17 bases between. Germline CDR1 is MNHEY and CDR2 is SVGAGI. The CDR3 has 12 amino acids. CDR3 amino acids: CASMTSYNEQYF. CDR3 DNA: TGTGCCAGCATGACTAGTTATAATGAGCAGTACTTC.

V usage is TRBV30 and J usage is TRBJ2-5; 13 bases match TRBD2. The V gene's germline CDR1 is GTSNPN and CDR2 SVGIG (reference sequence). After removal of 7 bases from V and 4 bases from J, the junction contained 6 bases not matched to a gene. The CDR3 extends over 14 amino acids. The CDR3 bases are TGTGCCTCTACTAGCGGGAGGGCCCGAGAGACCCAGTACTTC. This gives the protein CASTSGRARETQYF. The variable domain in full, with the rest retrieved from reference TRBV30 and TRBJ2-5, is SQTIHQWPATLVQPVGSPLSLECTVEGTSNPNLYWYRQAAGRGLQLLFYSVGIGQISSEVPQNLSASRPQDRQFILSSKKLLLSDSGFYLCASTSGRARETQYFGPGTRLLVL.

This clonotype has a handful of counts. The CDR3 loop reads CSASGRGNQPQHF. CDR3 coding DNA: TGCAGTGCTAGCGGCAGGGGTAATCAGCCCCAGCATTTT. The rearrangement links TRBV20-1 to TRBJ1-5; TRBD1 might be the D (6 bases). Between the trimmed V and J ends, which lost 3 bases and 4 bases, there was a span of 10 bases. The CDR3 runs to 13 residues. Germline CDR1 DFQATT, CDR2 SNEGSKA (reference sequence).

This clonotype was observed at least ten times. The chain recombines TRBV5-1 with TRBJ2-3; D is possibly TRBD1 (5 bases). The V gene lost 3 bases and the J gene lost 5 bases, with 13 bases spanning the gap. The CDR3 has 14 amino acids. Germline CDR1 and CDR2: SGHRS and YFSETQ. CDR3 nucleotides: TGCGCCAGCAGCTGGGCAGGCAGGGAAGATACGCAGTATTTT. This encodes CASSWAGREDTQYF.

This clonotype was counted ten times or more. The rearrangement joins TRBV6-5 to TRBJ1-5; D not certain. V was clipped by 5 bases and J by 4 bases, with 12 bases between them. Germline V gene data show CDR1 as MNHEY and CDR2 as SVGAGI. The CDR3 loop spans 14 amino acids. The CDR3, as DNA: TGTGCCAGCAGTCCAGGACCTGCAAATCAGCCCCAGCATTTT. This codes for CASSPGPANQPQHF.